Listed below are T cell receptor beta chains from one sample, sequenced in a study of CD8+CD57+ T cells in acquired aplastic anemia. TCRdb re-called the reads with MiXCR, one entry per CDR3 protein. Of about 110,000 distinct CDR3 sequences listed, around 53% are singletons. Material: sorted CD4+, CD8+, or CD8+CD57+ T cells (not recorded which) from PBMCs. Receptor source: a human donor in good health, serving as a control. Both conserved end residues are part of each CDR3. D genes are given only for firm matches. Not every row has a clone size; where given, it reads once, few, many or a size class.

j_call: TRBJ1-3; d_call: -; v_call: TRBV7-7; clone_size: many; cdr3_aa: CASSPDPVPGNTIYF; cdr3_nt: TGTGCCAGCAGCCCAGACCCAGTGCCTGGAAACACCATATATTTT
j_call: TRBJ1-1; d_call: TRBD1; v_call: TRBV9; clone_size: -; cdr3_aa: CASRKQGALNTEAFF; cdr3_nt: TGTGCCAGCCGAAAACAGGGGGCCTTGAACACTGAAGCTTTCTTT
j_call: TRBJ1-2; d_call: -; v_call: TRBV3-1; clone_size: many; cdr3_aa: CASSLGLYGYTF; cdr3_nt: TGTGCCAGCAGCCTAGGACTCTATGGCTACACCTTC
j_call: TRBJ2-3; d_call: TRBD2; v_call: TRBV11-2; clone_size: -; cdr3_aa: CASSYRLAGKSDTQYF; cdr3_nt: TGTGCCAGCAGCTACCGACTAGCGGGCAAGTCAGATACGCAGTATTTT
j_call: TRBJ2-3; d_call: -; v_call: TRBV15; clone_size: -; cdr3_aa: CATSRDSDTQYF; cdr3_nt: TGTGCCACTAGCAGAGATAGTGATACGCAGTATTTT
j_call: TRBJ2-7; d_call: -; v_call: TRBV19; clone_size: few; cdr3_aa: CASTGDGYEQYF; cdr3_nt: TGTGCCAGTACTGGAGACGGCTACGAGCAGTACTTC
j_call: TRBJ2-3; d_call: TRBD1; v_call: TRBV20-1; clone_size: -; cdr3_aa: CSPQGAGTDTQYF; cdr3_nt: TGCAGCCCACAGGGGGCTGGCACAGATACGCAGTATTTT
j_call: TRBJ2-2; d_call: -; v_call: TRBV29-1; clone_size: once; cdr3_aa: CSGGATDTGELFF; cdr3_nt: TGCAGCGGGGGAGCGACGGACACCGGGGAGCTGTTTTTT
j_call: TRBJ2-4; d_call: -; v_call: TRBV20-1; clone_size: many; cdr3_aa: CSARDGDRAKNIQYF; cdr3_nt: TGCAGTGCTAGAGACGGCGACAGGGCCAAAAACATTCAGTACTTC
j_call: TRBJ1-2; d_call: TRBD1; v_call: TRBV29-1; clone_size: few; cdr3_aa: CSGDRDYGYTF; cdr3_nt: TGCAGCGGGGACAGGGACTATGGCTACACCTTC
j_call: TRBJ2-7; d_call: TRBD1; v_call: TRBV7-6; clone_size: many; cdr3_aa: CASSSIGQGAAYEQYF; cdr3_nt: TGTGCCAGCAGCTCTATAGGGCAGGGGGCGGCCTACGAGCAGTACTTC
j_call: TRBJ2-7; d_call: -; v_call: TRBV6-5; clone_size: many; cdr3_aa: CTSSYGRTYEQYF; cdr3_nt: TGTACCAGCAGTTACGGACGGACCTACGAGCAGTACTTC
j_call: TRBJ1-2; d_call: TRBD1; v_call: TRBV20-1; clone_size: -; cdr3_aa: CSATGGRGYGYTF; cdr3_nt: TGCAGTGCTACAGGGGGGCGAGGCTATGGCTACACCTTC
j_call: TRBJ2-7; d_call: TRBD1; v_call: TRBV6-1; clone_size: -; cdr3_aa: CASRTGDYEQYF; cdr3_nt: TGTGCCAGCAGGACAGGGGACTACGAGCAGTACTTC
j_call: TRBJ1-6; d_call: TRBD1; v_call: TRBV20-1; clone_size: -; cdr3_aa: CSARVGTGGAISPLHF; cdr3_nt: TGCAGTGCTAGAGTCGGGACAGGGGGCGCGATTTCACCCCTCCACTTT
j_call: TRBJ2-3; d_call: TRBD2; v_call: TRBV19; clone_size: few; cdr3_aa: CASSMTSGRQDTQYF; cdr3_nt: TGTGCCAGTAGTATGACTAGCGGGAGGCAGGATACGCAGTATTTT
j_call: TRBJ2-7; d_call: -; v_call: TRBV25-1; clone_size: -; cdr3_aa: CASSGWGEQQYF; cdr3_nt: TGTGCCAGCAGTGGGTGGGGGGAACAGCAGTACTTC
j_call: TRBJ2-1; d_call: -; v_call: TRBV9; clone_size: many; cdr3_aa: CASSVAGVGNEQFF; cdr3_nt: TGTGCCAGCAGCGTAGCGGGGGTTGGCAATGAGCAGTTCTTC
j_call: TRBJ2-3; d_call: TRBD2; v_call: TRBV5-5; clone_size: many; cdr3_aa: CASSLRGGATDTQYF; cdr3_nt: TGTGCCAGCAGCTTGCGCGGGGGGGCCACAGATACGCAGTATTTT
j_call: TRBJ2-7; d_call: -; v_call: TRBV19; clone_size: few; cdr3_aa: CASSWGQGWWQYF; cdr3_nt: TGTGCCAGTAGTTGGGGGCAGGGGTGGTGGCAGTACTTC
j_call: TRBJ2-3; d_call: -; v_call: TRBV14; clone_size: -; cdr3_aa: CASFVGDLRTDTQYF; cdr3_nt: TGTGCCAGCTTCGTGGGGGACCTTCGCACAGATACGCAGTATTTT
j_call: TRBJ1-5; d_call: -; v_call: TRBV10-3; clone_size: -; cdr3_aa: CASSQGPNQPQHF; cdr3_nt: TGTGCCAGCAGTCAGGGACCCAATCAGCCCCAGCATTTT
j_call: TRBJ2-3; d_call: TRBD2; v_call: TRBV19; clone_size: few; cdr3_aa: CASSIDLLAGGADTQYF; cdr3_nt: TGTGCCAGTAGTATAGATCTCCTAGCGGGAGGGGCAGATACGCAGTATTTT
j_call: TRBJ2-1; d_call: -; v_call: TRBV10-3; clone_size: -; cdr3_aa: CASRYYNNEQFF; cdr3_nt: TGTGCCAGCAGGTATTATAACAATGAGCAGTTCTTC
j_call: TRBJ2-2; d_call: -; v_call: TRBV5-4; clone_size: many; cdr3_aa: CASTNTGELFF; cdr3_nt: TGTGCCAGCACCAACACCGGGGAGCTGTTTTTT
j_call: TRBJ2-7; d_call: TRBD1; v_call: TRBV4-3; clone_size: many; cdr3_aa: CASSQFLQGDRYEQYF; cdr3_nt: TGCGCCAGCAGCCAATTCTTGCAGGGGGATAGATACGAGCAGTACTTC
j_call: TRBJ2-3; d_call: -; v_call: TRBV5-1; clone_size: -; cdr3_aa: CASSLGEGTDTQYF; cdr3_nt: TGCGCCAGCAGCTTGGGAGAGGGCACAGATACGCAGTATTTT